Listed below are T cell receptor beta chains from one sample, sequenced in a study of blood T cell repertoires in COVID-19. Produced via immunoSEQ multiplex PCR; TCRdb's table is partial and in-frame only. The table lists approximately 180,000 clones, 90% of them singletons. What was sequenced was peripheral blood. The receptors were gathered from a man in his fifties or sixties with acute or convalescent COVID-19. Both conserved end residues are part of each CDR3. Fields, in order: D gene, clone size, J gene, V gene, CDR3 DNA, CDR3 protein. A D gene is named only where the DNA matches it firmly. Clone size is given for some rows only: seen once, a few or many times, or a class if the clone is expanded.

TRBD1 - TRBJ1-2 TRBV28 TGTGCCAGCAGTCTCGGACAGGGGTATGGCTACACCTTC CASSLGQGYGYTF
- - TRBJ2-7 TRBV11-2 TGTGCCAGCAGCTTAGATCCGGGAGAGCATCACGAGCAGTACTTC CASSLDPGEHHEQYF
TRBD1 few TRBJ1-1 TRBV5-6 TGTGCCAGCACTCACGGGACAGGGCTTGATTTGGGGACAAACACTGAAGCTTTCTTT CASTHGTGLDLGTNTEAFF
- - TRBJ2-1 TRBV21-1 TGTGCCAGCTGCCCGGGGGTGAAATACAATGAGCAGTTCTTC CASCPGVKYNEQFF
TRBD1 few TRBJ1-3 TRBV6-5 TGTGCCAGCAGTCGGACAGGGTTACTCGGAAACACCATATATTTT CASSRTGLLGNTIYF
- - TRBJ1-4 TRBV25-1 TGTGCCAGCAGTGAACTCAGCCGGGGTGAAAAACTGTTTTTT CASSELSRGEKLFF
TRBD1 few TRBJ2-7 TRBV11-2 TGTGCCAGCAGCCCCCGGGACAGGCTTTACGAGCAGTACTTC CASSPRDRLYEQYF
TRBD1 - TRBJ2-3 TRBV7-3 TGTGCCAGCAGCGAACAGCCGGGACAGGGATTCCGCGATACGCAGTATTTT CASSEQPGQGFRDTQYF
TRBD2 - TRBJ2-7 TRBV6-5 TGTGCCACGCGGGACTATTTGTACGAGCAGTACTTC CATRDYLYEQYF
TRBD1 - TRBJ2-7 TRBV5-4 TGTGCCAGCAGCTTGAGGTTAGGGGGCGCGTACGAGCAGTACTTC CASSLRLGGAYEQYF
TRBD1 few TRBJ1-5 TRBV6-6 TGTGCCAGCAGTCTCAGAGTACCACAGGGGGCCAGCAATCAGCCCCAGCATTTT CASSLRVPQGASNQPQHF
TRBD1 - TRBJ1-6 TRBV28 TGTGCCAGCAGACCTTGGGGAACGGGGGACAGAGATAATTCACCCCTCCACTTT CASRPWGTGDRDNSPLHF
TRBD2 - TRBJ2-7 TRBV5-4 TGTGCCAGCAGCTTGGGGGGACTAGCGGGAGGCGGGGAGCAGTACTTC CASSLGGLAGGGEQYF
- - TRBJ2-6 TRBV7-2 TGTGCCAGCAGCTCCCGAGGGGGGGTCAGGAGCAGCGGGGCCAACGTCCTGACTTTC CASSSRGGVRSSGANVLTF
TRBD1 - TRBJ1-5 TRBV3-1/TRBV3-2 TGTGCCAGCAGCCCGAGGACAGGGTATAATCAGCCCCAGCATTTT CASSPRTGYNQPQHF
- - TRBJ1-1 TRBV2 TGTGCCAGCAGTGAAGAACAGAACACTGAAGCTTTCTTT CASSEEQNTEAFF
TRBD1 - TRBJ2-7 TRBV4-1 TGCGCCAGCAGCCAGGCCCCGGGACAGGGGGCTGGCGAGCAGTACTTC CASSQAPGQGAGEQYF
TRBD1 - TRBJ1-1 TRBV5-4 TGTGCCAGCAGCTTCACAGGGGGCCTTACTGAAGCTTTCTTT CASSFTGGLTEAFF
- - TRBJ2-2 TRBV19 TGTGCCAGTAGTATGGTCACCGGGGTGAACACCGGGGAGCTGTTTTTT CASSMVTGVNTGELFF
TRBD2 once TRBJ2-3 TRBV10-3 TGTGCCATCGAGGGAGGGCCGGGCACAGATACGCAGTATTTT CAIEGGPGTDTQYF
- - TRBJ1-6 TRBV7-9 TGTGCCAGCAGCTTAGGCCGGGGATTGAGCTCCTATAATTCACCCCTCCACTTT CASSLGRGLSSYNSPLHF
- - TRBJ2-3 TRBV13 TGTGCCAGCAGCCCTTACAGGGAGGGGACAGATACGCAGTATTTT CASSPYREGTDTQYF
TRBD1 - TRBJ1-1 TRBV14 TGTGCCAGCAGCCAAGACGAAGGGACAGGGGGCTTAAACACTGAAGCTTTCTTT CASSQDEGTGGLNTEAFF
- - TRBJ2-2 TRBV5-8 TGTGCCAGCAGCTTAGAAGTATCAGGGTTGTACACCGGGGAGCTGTTTTTT CASSLEVSGLYTGELFF
- - TRBJ1-2 TRBV29-1 TGCAGCGTTGAAGGCAGAACCTATGGCTACACCTTC CSVEGRTYGYTF
- - TRBJ1-5 TRBV2 TGTGCCAGCAGTTTCTCAGTTAGCAATCAGCCCCAGCATTTT CASSFSVSNQPQHF
TRBD1 - TRBJ2-2 TRBV27 TGTGCCAGCAGTTCGGGACAGGGGGAGGTCGGGGAGCTGTTTTTT CASSSGQGEVGELFF
- - TRBJ2-3 TRBV27 TGTGCCAGCAGTTACGGACAGTTCCCAGATACGCAGTATTTT CASSYGQFPDTQYF
- - TRBJ2-1 TRBV2 TGTGCCAGCAGTGTATTAGCCTCCTACAATGAGCAGTTCTTC CASSVLASYNEQFF
TRBD1 - TRBJ2-3 TRBV4-1 TGCGCCAGCAGCCAAGATCCAGGGGGACGTACGCAGTATTTT CASSQDPGGRTQYF
TRBD2 - TRBJ2-6 TRBV6-2/TRBV6-3 TGTGCCAGCAGTTACTGGGACCCCCGACTAGCGGGGTACTCTGGGGCCAACGTCCTGACTTTC CASSYWDPRLAGYSGANVLTF